This TCR beta chain was observed in a study of human T cells and chemical hapten exposure. Across the whole study: An approximately 2 cm by approximately 2 cm inner upper arm patch received 2% DPC for sensitization.

MiXCR was run by TCRdb on the RACE reads, yielding one entry per CDR3 protein. The top ten clones hold more than 1.3% of a sample with approximately 71,000 distinct CDR3 sequences, 11% of them seen once. V lost 5 bases, J lost 7 bases, and 12 bases lay in between. Germline loops: CDR1 SGHTA, CDR2 FQGNSA. The CDR3 has 12 residues. Time point described: patch test 3, about 24 weeks after DPC sensitization. Treatment noted: therapeutic diphenylcyclopropenone sensitization with weekly scalp DPC. Study-level results: TCRs exceeding 1 in 1000 frequency stayed unchanged with DPC sensitization.

Only a few counts were recorded for this clonotype. What it recognizes is unknown. Material: whole blood, obtained in connection with sensitization to the hapten diphenylcyclopropenone (DPC). The chain links TRBV7-2 to TRBJ2-7; no reliable D call. This clonotype was sampled from a woman in her forties or fifties with alopecia areata. Some clones in this sample may be carry-over from other donors' samples. The CDR3 region has the DNA TGTGCCAGCAGCCTAGGCGGCACGGAGCAGTACTTC. Encoded protein: CASSLGGTEQYF.